The 31 T cell receptor beta chains reported below all come from one sample, sequenced in a study of human T cells and chemical hapten exposure. MiXCR, applied by TCRdb to the RACE reads, yields one record per CDR3 protein. The sample contains tens of thousands of distinct CDR3 sequences, 10% of which appear only once. Indicated time point: patch test 2, 6 weeks after DPC sensitization. Specified treatment: therapeutic diphenylcyclopropenone sensitization with weekly scalp DPC. This material consisted of whole blood, taken in connection with sensitization to the hapten diphenylcyclopropenone (DPC). These receptors were collected from a woman in her 30s with alopecia areata. Some clones in this sample may be carry-over from other donors' samples.

There are a few counts of this clonotype. V is TRBV27 and J is TRBJ2-2; D gene uncertain. In germline, CDR1 is MNHEY, CDR2 SMNVEV (reference sequence). The CDR3 has 12 amino acids. V lost 5 bases to trimming and J lost 6 bases, with 7 bases between them. The CDR3 DNA is TGTGCCAGCAGTAGTTTCGCCGGGGAGCTGTTTTTT. The encoded protein is CASSSFAGELFF.

The J gene is TRBJ2-7, the V gene TRBV7-8; the match to TRBD2 covers 8 bases. The V segment lost 4 bases and the J segment 2 bases; nucleotides outside the gene matches: 13. The CDR3 extends over 17 amino acids. Germline V CDR1 and CDR2: SGHVS, FQNEAQ. CDR3 residues: CASSSPGTAGGPYEQYF. The CDR3 bases are TGTGCCAGCAGCTCACCCGGTACGGCGGGAGGACCCTACGAGCAGTACTTC. Combining the CDR3 with reference TRBV7-8 and TRBJ2-7 gives the whole variable domain GAGVSQSPRYKVAKRGQDVALRCDPISGHVSLFWYQQALGQGPEFLTYFQNEAQLDKSGLPSDRFFAERPEGSVSTLKIQRTQQEDSAVYLCASSSPGTAGGPYEQYFGPGTRLTVT.

The chain is built from TRBV15 and TRBJ2-5, with 9 nucleotides matching TRBD2. In germline, CDR1 is LNHNV, CDR2 YYDKDF (reference sequence). There are 13 residues in the CDR3. V trimming: 7 bases; J trimming: 3 bases; junction bases outside the gene matches: 3. DNA for the CDR3: TGTGCCACCAATCGCGGGGGGGAAGAGACCCAGTACTTC. Its protein is CATNRGGEETQYF.

As concerns this clonotype: Since a much larger clone is just one base distant, this may be a read error. The chain couples TRBV5-1 to TRBJ2-7; 7 nucleotides match TRBD1. This CDR3 contains 12 residues. CDR1 is SGHRS, CDR2 YFSETQ, per germline. The CDR3 DNA is TGCGCCTGCAGCATCGACAGGGACGAGCAGTACTTC. Residues: CACSIDRDEQYF.

This clonotype occurred a few times. The chain carries TRBV5-5 and TRBJ2-1, with 8 positions matching TRBD2. Germline V gene lookup returns CDR1 SGHKS and CDR2 YYEKEE (reference sequence). V was pared by 0 bases and J by 6 bases, with 5 bases of the junction left unmatched. This CDR3 is built from 15 residues. The CDR3 is CASSLGAGEGNEQFF. In DNA form, the CDR3 reads TGTGCCAGCAGCTTGGGAGCGGGAGAAGGCAATGAGCAGTTCTTC.

The chain carries TRBV4-3 and TRBJ2-1; a weak D match, TRBD2 (6 bases). Germline V gives CDR1 LGHNA, CDR2 YSLEER. The CDR3 has 16 amino acids. The V and J ends lost 3 bases and 8 bases respectively, with 20 bases between them. The CDR3 DNA reads TGCGCCAGCAGCCAGGCGGGACGGTCGTCTACATATGAGCAGTTCTTC. Protein product: CASSQAGRSSTYEQFF.

This clonotype was counted a few times. This chain joins TRBV20-1 and TRBJ2-1; 11 bases map to TRBD2. Trimming at V came to 3 bases and at J to 1 base, leaving 5 bases not matched to a gene. CDR1 DFQATT and CDR2 SNEGSKA come from the germline V gene (reference sequence). This CDR3 comprises 16 residues. CDR3 residues: CSASVTSGVSYNEQFF. The CDR3 DNA reads as TGCAGTGCTAGCGTGACTAGCGGGGTTTCCTACAATGAGCAGTTCTTC.

This clonotype was seen a few times. V and J are TRBV21-1 and TRBJ1-2; the table's D call of TRBD1 was not tested on the DNA. TRBV21-1 is flagged as a pseudogene. This CDR3 spans 17 amino acids. CDR3 coding DNA: TGTGCCAGCGAGAAGGCTGGACAGGGGGCCTTAGACTATGGCTACACCTTC. Its protein product is CASEKAGQGALDYGYTF.

This clonotype showed up just a few times. The chain is built from TRBV20-1 and TRBJ1-1, with D unclear. With 6 bases removed from V and 10 bases from J, the gap between germline ends came to 15 bases. Germline loops: CDR1 DFQATT, CDR2 SNEGSKA (reference sequence). The CDR3 totals 11 residues. The CDR3 DNA reads as TGCAGTGCCGCAACAGATGAGGCAGCTTTCTTT. Translated, it gives CSAATDEAAFF.

With regard to this clonotype: A read error is likely, as this CDR3 ends without the conserved phenylalanine or tryptophan. V gene TRBV29-1 combines with J gene TRBJ2-1; D is possibly TRBD2 (5 bases). The CDR3 is made up of 11 amino acids. The germline V gene encodes CDR1 SQVTM and CDR2 ANQGSEA. The ends were cut back, 0 bases at V and 8 bases at J, with 5 bases in the middle. CDR3 nucleotides: TGCAGCGTTGAAGACGGGGATGAGCAGTTCTTA. Protein product: CSVEDGDEQFL.

This clonotype has just a few counts. The chain is built from TRBV20-1 and TRBJ1-1; TRBD1 aligns across 7 bases. The CDR3 consists of 11 residues. V trimming: 4 bases; J trimming: 8 bases; junction bases outside the gene matches: 4. Germline CDR1 is DFQATT and CDR2 is SNEGSKA (reference sequence). CDR3 residues: CSATGTDEAFF. CDR3 coding DNA: TGCAGTGCTACTGGGACAGACGAAGCTTTCTTT.

The table lists this clonotype with many counts. The chain is built from TRBV4-3 and TRBJ2-6, with a weak D call TRBD2 (5 bases). The germline V gene has CDR1 LGHNA and CDR2 YSLEER. Trimming removed 3 bases from V and 0 bases from J, with 12 bases in between. There are 17 residues in the CDR3. The CDR3 reads CASSHHTTSSGANVLTF. The CDR3 DNA follows: TGCGCCAGCAGCCACCATACCACTAGCTCTGGGGCCAACGTCCTGACTTTC.

This clonotype was observed at least ten times. This chain uses TRBV24-1 with TRBJ2-1, with 8 bases that match TRBD1. V lost 4 bases to trimming and J lost 2 bases; unmatched junction nucleotides: 6. Germline V gene data show CDR1 as KGHDR and CDR2 as SFDVKD. The CDR3 length is 16 residues. Here the CDR3 reads CATSELTGGAYNEQFF. The DNA of the CDR3 is TGTGCCACCAGTGAGCTTACAGGGGGTGCCTACAATGAGCAGTTCTTC.

This clonotype has ten or more counts. The CDR3 DNA is TGTGCCAGCAGTTCCCGGGGTCGGAATAGGGACGAGCAGTACTTC. Encoded protein: CASSSRGRNRDEQYF. The chain links TRBV6-6 to TRBJ2-7; D is perhaps TRBD2 (5 bases). Trimming left V 4 bases short and J 5 bases short, with 18 bases between. The CDR3 sequence is 15 residues long. CDR1 MNHNY and CDR2 SVGAGI come from the germline V gene (reference sequence).

This clonotype showed up many times. The chain uses TRBV20-1 and TRBJ2-7; TRBD1 aligns across 7 bases. V was pared by 2 bases and J by 2 bases, with 6 bases of the junction left unmatched. Germline V CDR1 and CDR2: DFQATT, SNEGSKA (reference sequence). This CDR3 contains 14 residues. The DNA of the CDR3 is TGCAGTGCTAGACCGGGACAGTTTACCTACGAGCAGTACTTC. Translating gives CSARPGQFTYEQYF.

This clonotype was detected only a few times. CDR3 residues: CASSLYDSTVDTQYF. The CDR3 coding sequence is TGTGCCAGCAGCTTATATGACAGCACGGTAGATACGCAGTATTTT. V is TRBV7-3 and J is TRBJ2-3; the D gene is possibly TRBD1 (5 bases). This CDR3 is built from 15 residues. V gave up 2 bases and J gave up 5 bases, with 14 bases separating them. CDR1 SGHTA and CDR2 FQGTGA come from the germline V gene.

This clonotype was seen a handful of times. The chain carries TRBV6-2 or TRBV6-3 and TRBJ2-7, with D possibly called TRBD1 or TRBD2 (6 bases each). Trimming cost V 2 bases and J 2 bases, with 13 bases left between them. CDR1 is MNHEY, CDR2 SVGEGT, per germline. This CDR3 has 15 amino acids. This CDR3 is CASSYPQEGAYEQYF. CDR3 nucleotides: TGTGCCAGCAGTTACCCCCAGGAGGGGGCCTACGAGCAGTACTTC.

This clonotype has a count of ten or more. This chain links TRBV13 with TRBJ1-2, with D possibly being TRBD1 (6 bases). Trimming removed 2 bases from V and 3 bases from J, with 10 bases in between. Germline lookup yields CDR1 PRHDT and CDR2 FYEKMQ (reference sequence). The CDR3 has 14 amino acids. The CDR3 loop reads CASSLKGGDYGYTF. CDR3 nucleotides: TGTGCCAGCAGCTTAAAAGGGGGAGACTATGGCTACACCTTC.

The rearrangement joins TRBV28 to TRBJ1-2, with D unclear. The germline gives CDR1 MDHEN, CDR2 SYDVKM. This CDR3 has 13 amino acids. V was trimmed by 1 base and J by 10 bases, leaving 13 bases between them. CDR3 DNA: TGTGCCAGCAGTTTATCAACAACCGCCGACTACACCTTC. Protein product: CASSLSTTADYTF.

This clonotype was counted many times. The chain links TRBV20-1 to TRBJ1-5, with D perhaps TRBD1 (6 bases). The CDR3 covers 15 residues. Trimming removed 1 base at V and 2 bases at J, with 12 bases between. Germline CDR1 reads DFQATT; CDR2 reads SNEGSKA (reference sequence). In DNA form, the CDR3 reads TGCAGTGCTAGAGCCCAAGACAGGCGCAATCAGCCCCAGCATTTT. This gives the protein CSARAQDRRNQPQHF.

The chain employs TRBV15 and TRBJ1-5, with D hard to call. Looked up from germline, CDR1 is LNHNV and CDR2 is YYDKDF (reference sequence). V was pared by 4 bases and J by 4 bases, with 5 bases between. This CDR3 spans 12 amino acids. CDR3 in amino acids: CATSIINQPQHF. DNA of the CDR3: TGTGCCACCAGCATAATTAATCAGCCCCAGCATTTT.

This clonotype was recorded at least ten times. The rearrangement uses TRBV6-6 and TRBJ1-1; D is uncertain. V lost 5 bases and J lost 0, with 10 bases in between. CDR3 length equals 14 residues. Germline V gene lookup returns CDR1 MNHNY and CDR2 SVGAGI (reference sequence). The CDR3 here is CASSTRFMNTEAFF. As DNA, the CDR3 is TGTGCCAGCAGTACCAGGTTTATGAACACTGAAGCTTTCTTT.

At least ten counts were recorded for this clonotype. This sequence joins TRBV12-3 or TRBV12-4 and TRBJ1-5; D gene ambiguous. V shed 3 bases and J shed 12 bases, with 12 bases lying between them. The CDR3 loop spans 12 amino acids. The CDR3 DNA reads TGTGCCAGCAGTTTGTGGACTAGCGGCCAGCATTTT. It is translated as CASSLWTSGQHF.

There are many counts of this clonotype. The chain joins TRBV2 to TRBJ1-4; D is uncertain. CDR1 is SNHLY, CDR2 FYNNEI, per germline. Between the trimmed V and J ends, which lost 3 bases and 4 bases, there was a span of 9 bases. This CDR3 contains 14 residues. CDR3 nucleotides: TGTGCCAGCAGTGACGGCAGAAGTAATGAAAAACTGTTTTTT. This encodes CASSDGRSNEKLFF.

This clonotype was seen many times. The J gene is TRBJ2-1, the V gene TRBV2; D perhaps matches TRBD1 (5 bases). V shed 8 bases and J shed 2 bases, with 16 bases lying between them. This CDR3 region has 15 residues. The V gene's germline CDR1 is SNHLY and CDR2 FYNNEI. DNA of the CDR3: TGTGCCAGCCCAGTGAGGTTAGGGGCCTACAATGAGCAGTTCTTC. It is translated as CASPVRLGAYNEQFF.

This clonotype was seen repeatedly, ten times or more. The rearrangement uses TRBV30 and TRBJ2-2; 8 bases are shared with TRBD2. V was clipped by 6 bases and J by 5 bases; unmatched bases: 8. Germline V gene sequence: CDR1 GTSNPN, CDR2 SVGIG (reference sequence). CDR3 size: 14 residues. Here the CDR3 DNA reads TGTGCCTGTCGAGCGGGAGCGGGTACCGGGGAGCTGTTTTTT. It yields the protein CACRAGAGTGELFF. The variable domain in full, completed from reference TRBV30 and TRBJ2-2, reads SQTIHQWPATLVQPVGSPLSLECTVEGTSNPNLYWYRQAAGRGLQLLFYSVGIGQISSEVPQNLSASRPQDRQFILSSKKLLLSDSGFYLCACRAGAGTGELFFGEGSRLTVL.

The chain links TRBV7-2 to TRBJ2-5, with 8 bases identical to TRBD2. CDR1 is SGHTA and CDR2 is FQGNSA in the germline V gene. Germline trimming cut 5 bases from V and 4 bases from J; bases unmatched to any gene: 6. This CDR3 is 14 amino acids long. CDR3 bases: TGTGCCAGCAGCACCCTAGCGGGCGCAGAGACCCAGTACTTC. The encoded protein is CASSTLAGAETQYF.

The CDR3 sequence: CASSHRPAGYNEQFF. The CDR3 DNA is TGCGCCAGCAGCCATCGGCCAGCCGGTTACAATGAGCAGTTCTTC. The chain employs TRBV4-1 and TRBJ2-1; D is ambiguous. Germline loops: CDR1 MGHRA, CDR2 YSYEKL. The CDR3 consists of 15 residues. V lost 3 bases and J lost 4, with 13 bases in between.

This clonotype was observed many times. The V and J genes are TRBV19 and TRBJ1-5; the match to TRBD1 covers 10 bases. The trim removed 9 bases at V and 2 bases at J, leaving 16 bases unmatched. The CDR3 is 18 amino acids. The germline V gene has CDR1 LNHDA and CDR2 SQIVND (reference sequence). CDR3 bases: TGTGCCAGCTCCCCCGGGACAGGGGAATACTGGGGCAATCAGCCCCAGCATTTT. As protein: CASSPGTGEYWGNQPQHF.

In its sample, this clonotype was seen a few times. The V gene is TRBV7-9, the J gene TRBJ2-1; TRBD2 matches at 13 bases. CDR1 is SEHNR and CDR2 is FQNEAQ in the germline V gene (reference sequence). The CDR3 is 15 amino acids. Trimming removed 3 bases from V and 6 bases from J; junction bases left unmatched: 2. CDR3 region: CASSLGLAGSNEQFF. The CDR3, as DNA: TGTGCCAGCAGCTTGGGACTAGCGGGAAGCAATGAGCAGTTCTTC.

Worth noting for this clonotype: A much larger clone differs from this one at a single base, so this may be a read error. The chain joins TRBV27 to TRBJ2-7; D remains unclear. The germline CDR1 and CDR2 sequences are MNHEY and SMNVEV (reference sequence). The CDR3 totals 13 residues. In DNA form, the CDR3 reads TGTGCCAGCAGTTTAGCAGATTCCTACGAGCAGAACTTC. It encodes CASSLADSYEQNF.